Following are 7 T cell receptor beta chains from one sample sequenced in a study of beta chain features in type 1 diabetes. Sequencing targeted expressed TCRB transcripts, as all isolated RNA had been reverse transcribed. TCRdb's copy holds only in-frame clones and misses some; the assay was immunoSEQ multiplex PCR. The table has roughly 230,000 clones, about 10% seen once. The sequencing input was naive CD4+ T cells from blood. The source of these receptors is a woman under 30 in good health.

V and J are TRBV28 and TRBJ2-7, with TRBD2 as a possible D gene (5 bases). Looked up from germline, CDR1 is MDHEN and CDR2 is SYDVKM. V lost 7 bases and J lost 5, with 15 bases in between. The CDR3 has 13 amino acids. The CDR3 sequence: CASNDQFGDEQYF. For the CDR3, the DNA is TGTGCCAGCAACGACCAATTCGGGGACGAGCAGTACTTC.

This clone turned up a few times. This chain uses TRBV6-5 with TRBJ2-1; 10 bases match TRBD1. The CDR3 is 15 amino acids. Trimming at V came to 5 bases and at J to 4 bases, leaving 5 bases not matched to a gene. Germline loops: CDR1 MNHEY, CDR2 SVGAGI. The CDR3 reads CASSQTGGRYNEQFF. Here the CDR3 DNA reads TGTGCCAGCAGTCAGACAGGGGGCAGGTACAATGAGCAGTTCTTC.

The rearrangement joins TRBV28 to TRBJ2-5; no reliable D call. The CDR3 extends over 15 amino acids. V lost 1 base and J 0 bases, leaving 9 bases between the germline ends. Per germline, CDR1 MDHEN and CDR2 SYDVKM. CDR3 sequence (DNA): TGTGCCAGCAGTTTATTAAGCCGGTACCAAGAGACCCAGTACTTC. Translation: CASSLLSRYQETQYF.

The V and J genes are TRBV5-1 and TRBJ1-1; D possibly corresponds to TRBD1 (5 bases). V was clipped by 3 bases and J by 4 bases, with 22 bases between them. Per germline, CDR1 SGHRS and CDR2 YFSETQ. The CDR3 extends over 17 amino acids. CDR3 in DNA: TGCGCCAGCAGCTCGACGTCAGGGATGAGATCCCTCACTGAAGCTTTCTTT. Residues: CASSSTSGMRSLTEAFF. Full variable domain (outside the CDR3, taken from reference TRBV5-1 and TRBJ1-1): KAGVTQTPRYLIKTRGQQVTLSCSPISGHRSVSWYQQTPGQGLQFLFEYFSETQRNKGNFPGRFSGRQFSNSRSEMNVSTLELGDSALYLCASSSTSGMRSLTEAFFGQGTRLTVV.

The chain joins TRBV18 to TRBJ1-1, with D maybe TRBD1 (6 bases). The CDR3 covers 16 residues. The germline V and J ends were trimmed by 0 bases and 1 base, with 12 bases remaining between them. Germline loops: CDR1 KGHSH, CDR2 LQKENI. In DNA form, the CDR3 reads TGTGCCAGCTCACCACCGTACGGACAGCCGAACACTGAAGCTTTCTTT. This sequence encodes CASSPPYGQPNTEAFF.

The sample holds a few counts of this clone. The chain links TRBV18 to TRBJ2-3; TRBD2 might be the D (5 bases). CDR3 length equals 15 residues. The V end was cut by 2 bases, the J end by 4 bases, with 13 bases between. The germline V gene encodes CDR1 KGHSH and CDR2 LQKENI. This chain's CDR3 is CASSPTYTGADTQYF. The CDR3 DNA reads TGTGCCAGCTCACCAACCTATACCGGGGCAGATACGCAGTATTTT.

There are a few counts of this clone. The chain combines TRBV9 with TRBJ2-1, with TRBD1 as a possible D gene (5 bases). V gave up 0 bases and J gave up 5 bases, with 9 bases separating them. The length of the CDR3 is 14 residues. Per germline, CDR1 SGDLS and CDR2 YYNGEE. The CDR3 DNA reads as TGTGCCAGCAGCGTAGGGGGCGCCAACAATGAGCAGTTCTTC. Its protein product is CASSVGGANNEQFF.